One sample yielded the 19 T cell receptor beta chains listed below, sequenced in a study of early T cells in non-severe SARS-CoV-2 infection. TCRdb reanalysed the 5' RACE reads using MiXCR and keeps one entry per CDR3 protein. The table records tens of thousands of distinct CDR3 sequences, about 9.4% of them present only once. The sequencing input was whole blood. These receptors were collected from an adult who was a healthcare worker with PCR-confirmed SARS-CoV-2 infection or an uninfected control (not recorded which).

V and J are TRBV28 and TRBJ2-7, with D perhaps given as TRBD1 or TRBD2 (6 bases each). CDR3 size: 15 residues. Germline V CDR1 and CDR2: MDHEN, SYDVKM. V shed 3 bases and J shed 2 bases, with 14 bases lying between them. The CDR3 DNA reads TGTGCCAGCAGTTTCGGGGGCAGGGCTACCTACGAGCAGTACTTC. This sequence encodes CASSFGGRATYEQYF.

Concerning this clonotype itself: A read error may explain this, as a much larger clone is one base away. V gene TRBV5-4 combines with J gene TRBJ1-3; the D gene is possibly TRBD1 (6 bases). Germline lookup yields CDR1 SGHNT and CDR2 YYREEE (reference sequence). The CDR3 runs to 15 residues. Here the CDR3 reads CGSSLAPGVGNTIYF. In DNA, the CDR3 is TGTGGCAGCAGCTTGGCCCCAGGGGTCGGAAACACCATATATTTT.

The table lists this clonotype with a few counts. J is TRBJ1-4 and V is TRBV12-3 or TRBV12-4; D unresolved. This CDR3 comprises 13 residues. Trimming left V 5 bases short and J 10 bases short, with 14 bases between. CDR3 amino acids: CASSIDGEGKLFF. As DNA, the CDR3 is TGTGCCAGCAGTATCGACGGGGAGGGAAAACTGTTTTTT.

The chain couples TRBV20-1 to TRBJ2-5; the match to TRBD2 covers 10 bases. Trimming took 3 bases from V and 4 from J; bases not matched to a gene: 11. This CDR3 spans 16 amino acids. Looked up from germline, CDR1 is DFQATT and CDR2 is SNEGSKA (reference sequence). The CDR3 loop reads CSASLSGRAGGETQYF. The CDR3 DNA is TGCAGTGCTAGCTTGAGCGGGAGGGCCGGGGGAGAGACCCAGTACTTC.

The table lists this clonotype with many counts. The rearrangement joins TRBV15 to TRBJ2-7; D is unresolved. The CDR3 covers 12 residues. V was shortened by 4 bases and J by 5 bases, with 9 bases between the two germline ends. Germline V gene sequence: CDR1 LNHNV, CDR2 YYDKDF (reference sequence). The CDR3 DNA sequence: TGTGCCACCAGCAACGGATTCAACGAGCAGTACTTC. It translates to CATSNGFNEQYF.

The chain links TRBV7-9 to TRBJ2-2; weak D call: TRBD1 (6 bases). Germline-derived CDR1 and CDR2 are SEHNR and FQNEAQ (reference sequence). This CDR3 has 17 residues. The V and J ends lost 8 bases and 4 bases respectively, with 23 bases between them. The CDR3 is CASPPAPRGPGTGELFF. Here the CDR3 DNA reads TGTGCCAGCCCCCCCGCCCCCAGGGGCCCTGGCACCGGGGAGCTGTTTTTT.

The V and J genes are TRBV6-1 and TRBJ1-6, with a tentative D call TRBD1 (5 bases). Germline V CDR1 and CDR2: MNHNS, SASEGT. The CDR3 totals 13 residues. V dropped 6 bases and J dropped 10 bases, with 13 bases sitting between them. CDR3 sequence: CASRGQGGSPLHF. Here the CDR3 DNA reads TGTGCCAGCAGGGGCCAGGGAGGCTCACCCCTCCACTTT.

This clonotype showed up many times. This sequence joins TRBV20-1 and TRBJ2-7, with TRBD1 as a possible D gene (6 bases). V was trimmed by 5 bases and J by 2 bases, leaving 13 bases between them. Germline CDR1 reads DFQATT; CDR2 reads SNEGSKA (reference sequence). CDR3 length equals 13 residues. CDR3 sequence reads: CSAPLRQAYEQYF. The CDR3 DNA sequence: TGCAGTGCTCCTCTCCGACAGGCCTACGAGCAGTACTTC.

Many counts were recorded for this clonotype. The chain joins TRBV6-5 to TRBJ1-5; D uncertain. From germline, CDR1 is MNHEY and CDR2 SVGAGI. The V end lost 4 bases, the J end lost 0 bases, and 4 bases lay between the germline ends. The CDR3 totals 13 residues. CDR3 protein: CASSSDSNQPQHF. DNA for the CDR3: TGTGCCAGCAGTTCAGATAGCAATCAGCCCCAGCATTTT.

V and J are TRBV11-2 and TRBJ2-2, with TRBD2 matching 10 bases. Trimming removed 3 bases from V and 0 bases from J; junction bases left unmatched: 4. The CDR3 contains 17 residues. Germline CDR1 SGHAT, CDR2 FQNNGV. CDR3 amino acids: CASSLRTSGANTGELFF. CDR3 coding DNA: TGTGCCAGCAGCTTGCGGACTAGCGGTGCGAACACCGGGGAGCTGTTTTTT.

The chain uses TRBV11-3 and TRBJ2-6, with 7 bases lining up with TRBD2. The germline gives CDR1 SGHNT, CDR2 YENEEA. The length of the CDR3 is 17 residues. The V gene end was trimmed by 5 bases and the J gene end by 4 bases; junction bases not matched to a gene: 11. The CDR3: CASSRGVAWSGANVLTF. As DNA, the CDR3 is TGTGCCAGCAGCCGGGGGGTCGCGTGGTCCGGGGCCAACGTCCTGACTTTC.

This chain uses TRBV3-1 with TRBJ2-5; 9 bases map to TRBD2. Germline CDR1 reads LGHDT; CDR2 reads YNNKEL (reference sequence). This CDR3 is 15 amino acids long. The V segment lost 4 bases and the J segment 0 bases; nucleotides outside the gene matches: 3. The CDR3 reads CASSLSGRNQETQYF. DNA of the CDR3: TGTGCCAGCAGCCTTAGCGGGAGAAACCAAGAGACCCAGTACTTC.

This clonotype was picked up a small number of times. In nucleotides, the CDR3 is TGTGCCAGCTCACTATATGAAGCCGGTGTTAGCACTGAAGCTTTCTTT. Residues: CASSLYEAGVSTEAFF. The rearrangement uses TRBV18 and TRBJ1-1; D gene ambiguous. Trimming removed 4 bases at V and 4 bases at J, with 19 bases between. The CDR3 is 16 amino acids. Germline lookup yields CDR1 KGHSH and CDR2 LQKENI.

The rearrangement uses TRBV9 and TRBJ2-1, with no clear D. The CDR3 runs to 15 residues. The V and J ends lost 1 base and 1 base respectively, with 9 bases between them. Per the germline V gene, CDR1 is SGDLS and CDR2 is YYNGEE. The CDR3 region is CASSVNGESYNEQFF. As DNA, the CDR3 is TGTGCCAGCAGCGTAAATGGGGAATCCTACAATGAGCAGTTCTTC.

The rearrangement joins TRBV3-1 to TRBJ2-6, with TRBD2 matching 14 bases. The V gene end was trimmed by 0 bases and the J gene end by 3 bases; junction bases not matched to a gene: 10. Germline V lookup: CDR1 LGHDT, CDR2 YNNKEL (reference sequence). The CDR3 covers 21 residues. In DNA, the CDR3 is TGTGCCAGCAGCCAAGAACGGACTAGCGGGAGGTTGATATTTGGGGCCAACGTCCTGACTTTC. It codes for CASSQERTSGRLIFGANVLTF.

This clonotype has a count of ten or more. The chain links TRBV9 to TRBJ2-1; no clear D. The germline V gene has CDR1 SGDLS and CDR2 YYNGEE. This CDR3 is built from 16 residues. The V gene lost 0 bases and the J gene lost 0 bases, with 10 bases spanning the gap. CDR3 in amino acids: CASSVGSVGSYNEQFF. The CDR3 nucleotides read TGTGCCAGCAGCGTAGGGAGTGTGGGCTCCTACAATGAGCAGTTCTTC.

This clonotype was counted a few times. CDR3 loop: CASSQEAGGLYEQYF. CDR3 coding DNA: TGTGCCAGCAGCCAAGAAGCGGGGGGGCTGTACGAGCAGTACTTC. The chain employs TRBV4-2 and TRBJ2-7; TRBD2 agrees at 10 bases. The junction had 3 bases not matched to a gene; V was cut back by 0 bases and J by 4 bases. CDR1 is LGHNA and CDR2 is YNFKEQ in the germline V gene. The CDR3 runs 15 residues.

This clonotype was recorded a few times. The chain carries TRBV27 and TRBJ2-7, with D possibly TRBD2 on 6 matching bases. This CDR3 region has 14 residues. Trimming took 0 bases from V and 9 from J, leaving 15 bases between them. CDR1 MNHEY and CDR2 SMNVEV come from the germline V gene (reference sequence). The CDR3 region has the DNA TGTGCCAGCAGTTTATCAGGAGGGTTGGGTGCGCAGTACTTC. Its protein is CASSLSGGLGAQYF.

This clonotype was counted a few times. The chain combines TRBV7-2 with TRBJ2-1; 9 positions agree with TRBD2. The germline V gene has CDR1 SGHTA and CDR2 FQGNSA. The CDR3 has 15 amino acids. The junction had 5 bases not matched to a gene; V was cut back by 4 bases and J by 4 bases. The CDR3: CASSSSSGGYNEQFF. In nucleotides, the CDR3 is TGTGCCAGCAGCTCGAGTAGCGGGGGTTACAATGAGCAGTTCTTC.